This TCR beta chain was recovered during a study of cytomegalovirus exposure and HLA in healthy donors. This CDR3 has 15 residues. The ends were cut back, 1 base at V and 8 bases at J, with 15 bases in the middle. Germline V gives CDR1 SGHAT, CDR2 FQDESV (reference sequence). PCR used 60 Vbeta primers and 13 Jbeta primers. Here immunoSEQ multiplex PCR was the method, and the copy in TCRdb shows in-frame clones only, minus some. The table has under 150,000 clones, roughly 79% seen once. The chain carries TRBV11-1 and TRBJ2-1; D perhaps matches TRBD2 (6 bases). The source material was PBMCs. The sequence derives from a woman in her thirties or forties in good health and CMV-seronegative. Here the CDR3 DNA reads TGTGCCAGCAGCTTAGGATTGGGGGGTTGGGATGAGCAGTTCTTC. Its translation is CASSLGLGGWDEQFF.